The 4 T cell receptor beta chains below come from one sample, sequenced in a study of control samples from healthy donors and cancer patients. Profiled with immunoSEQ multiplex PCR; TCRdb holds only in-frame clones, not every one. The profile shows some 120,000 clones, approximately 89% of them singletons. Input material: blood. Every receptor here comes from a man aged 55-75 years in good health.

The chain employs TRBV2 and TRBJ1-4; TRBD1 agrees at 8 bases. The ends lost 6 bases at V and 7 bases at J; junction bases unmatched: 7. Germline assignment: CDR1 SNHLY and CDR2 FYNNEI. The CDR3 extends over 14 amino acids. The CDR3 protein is CASRGQGAGEKLFF. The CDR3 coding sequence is TGTGCCAGCAGGGGGCAGGGGGCTGGTGAAAAACTGTTTTTT.

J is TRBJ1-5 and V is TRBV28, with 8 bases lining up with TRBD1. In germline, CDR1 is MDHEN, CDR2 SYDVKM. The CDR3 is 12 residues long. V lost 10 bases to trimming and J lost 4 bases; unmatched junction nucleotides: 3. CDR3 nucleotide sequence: TGTGCCACCACAGGGGGAAATCAGCCCCAGCATTTT. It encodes CATTGGNQPQHF.

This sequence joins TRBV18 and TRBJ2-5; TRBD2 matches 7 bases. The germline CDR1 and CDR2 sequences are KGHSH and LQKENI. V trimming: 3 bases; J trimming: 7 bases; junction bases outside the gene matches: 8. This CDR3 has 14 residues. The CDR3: CASSPYQGEGTQYF. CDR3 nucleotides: TGTGCCAGCTCACCTTATCAAGGGGAGGGGACCCAGTACTTC.

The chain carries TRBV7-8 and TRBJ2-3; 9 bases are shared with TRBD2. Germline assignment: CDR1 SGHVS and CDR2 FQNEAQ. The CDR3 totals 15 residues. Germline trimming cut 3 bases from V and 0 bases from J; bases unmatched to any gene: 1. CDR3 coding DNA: TGTGCCAGCAGCTTCAGCGGGGGGAGCACAGATACGCAGTATTTT. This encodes CASSFSGGSTDTQYF.